These 17 T cell receptor beta chains were all obtained from the same sample, sequenced in a study of cytomegalovirus exposure and HLA in healthy donors. The PCR used 60 Vbeta and 13 Jbeta primers. Produced via immunoSEQ multiplex PCR; TCRdb's table is partial and in-frame only. This table holds roughly 100,000 clones, over 55% found once. Sequencing used PBMCs. These receptors were collected from a female donor in good health and CMV-seronegative.

This chain joins TRBV11-3 and TRBJ1-4; D might be TRBD1 (6 bases). CDR1 and CDR2 (germline): SGHNT, YENEEA. Between the trimmed V and J ends, which lost 8 bases and 5 bases, there was a span of 9 bases. The CDR3 has 12 residues. DNA of the CDR3: TGTGCCAGCGGGGGCACCAATGAAAAACTGTTTTTT. It yields the protein CASGGTNEKLFF. Full variable domain (remainder filled in from reference TRBV11-3 and TRBJ1-4): EAGVVQSPRYKIIEKKQPVAFWCNPISGHNTLYWYLQNLGQGPELLIRYENEEAVDDSQLPKDRFSAERLKGVDSTLKIQPAELGDSAVYLCASGGTNEKLFFGSGTQLSVL.

This clone was found a few times. CDR3 sequence (DNA): TGCAGCGTTTCCGCTTACAGGGGTATGGGCGGCTACACCTTC. Translated: CSVSAYRGMGGYTF. The V call is TRBV29-1, the J call TRBJ1-2; 7 bases align to TRBD1. Trimming at V came to 5 bases and at J to 8 bases, leaving 14 bases not matched to a gene. CDR3 length: 14 amino acids. CDR1 and CDR2 from the germline V gene are SQVTM and ANQGSEA. Combining the CDR3 with reference TRBV29-1 and TRBJ1-2 gives the whole variable domain SAVISQKPSRDICQRGTSLTIQCQVDSQVTMMFWYRQQPGQSLTLIATANQGSEATYESGFVIDKFPISRPNLTFSTLTVSNMSPEDSSIYLCSVSAYRGMGGYTFGSGTRLTVV.

The rearrangement joins TRBV6-5 to TRBJ2-5; 7 bases agree with TRBD1. CDR3 length equals 14 residues. Germline V gives CDR1 MNHEY, CDR2 SVGAGI. Trimming at V came to 2 bases and at J to 4 bases, leaving 4 bases not matched to a gene. Here the CDR3 reads CASSYTGAGETQYF. In DNA, the CDR3 is TGTGCCAGCAGTTACACAGGGGCGGGAGAGACCCAGTACTTC.

J is TRBJ1-1 and V is TRBV5-6; maybe TRBD1 (5 bases). The V gene lost 5 bases and the J gene lost 10 bases, with 18 bases spanning the gap. CDR1 is SGHDT and CDR2 is YYEEEE in the germline V gene. This CDR3 spans 13 amino acids. The CDR3: CASSEYSGGGAFF. The CDR3 nucleotides are TGTGCCAGCAGTGAGTATTCGGGGGGAGGAGCTTTCTTT.

The chain has TRBV13 and TRBJ1-3; a possible D gene is TRBD1 (5 bases). Germline CDR1 and CDR2: PRHDT and FYEKMQ (reference sequence). Between the trimmed V and J ends, which lost 3 bases and 8 bases, there was a span of 17 bases. The CDR3 length is 15 residues. This chain's CDR3 is CASSFRAGTADTIYF. In DNA form, the CDR3 reads TGTGCCAGCAGCTTTAGGGCGGGGACGGCGGACACCATATATTTT.

The V call is TRBV7-8, the J call TRBJ2-3; 10 nucleotides line up with TRBD2. From germline, CDR1 is SGHVS and CDR2 FQNEAQ. The ends lost 11 bases at V and 0 bases at J; junction bases unmatched: 17. CDR3 size: 18 residues. CDR3 sequence: CAASSTSGDPVSTDTQYF. The CDR3 bases are TGTGCCGCCAGCTCTACTAGCGGGGATCCCGTTAGCACAGATACGCAGTATTTT.

The CDR3 coding sequence is TGCGCCAGCAGCGCTCAGAGCGGGAGCTCCTACAATGAGCAGTTCTTC. This gives the protein CASSAQSGSSYNEQFF. The genes are TRBV5-1 and TRBJ2-1; 8 bases are a match to TRBD2. Germline lookup yields CDR1 SGHRS and CDR2 YFSETQ. J gave up 0 bases and V 4 bases, and 6 bases lay outside the gene matches. This CDR3 comprises 16 residues.

The rearrangement joins TRBV4-1 to TRBJ1-1; tentative D call: TRBD1 (6 bases). V was cut by 3 bases and J by 0 bases, with 20 bases left in between. This CDR3 comprises 18 residues. Germline assignment: CDR1 MGHRA and CDR2 YSYEKL. The CDR3 protein is CASSQPPGGAPMNTEAFF. CDR3 bases: TGCGCCAGCAGCCAGCCACCGGGGGGCGCCCCTATGAACACTGAAGCTTTCTTT.

V and J are TRBV2 and TRBJ2-2; 7 bases map to TRBD1. Germline loops: CDR1 SNHLY, CDR2 FYNNEI. This CDR3 region has 13 residues. J was trimmed by 6 bases and V by 8 bases; bases with no gene match: 6. The chain's CDR3 is CASGTGAAGELFF. The CDR3 nucleotides are TGTGCCAGCGGTACAGGGGCGGCCGGGGAGCTGTTTTTT. Full variable domain (rest looked up from reference TRBV2 and TRBJ2-2): EPEVTQTPSHQVTQMGQEVILRCVPISNHLYFYWYRQILGQKVEFLVSFYNNEISEKSEIFDDQFSVERPDGSNFTLKIRSTKLEDSAMYFCASGTGAAGELFFGEGSRLTVL.

The chain couples TRBV27 to TRBJ1-5; TRBD1 agrees at 9 bases. Unmatched junction bases numbered 6, after V lost 3 bases and J lost 3 bases. The CDR3 spans 16 residues. Germline V lookup: CDR1 MNHEY, CDR2 SMNVEV (reference sequence). The CDR3 DNA reads TGTGCCAGCAGTTTCCCGGACAGGGGTGCCAATCAGCCCCAGCATTTT. Residues: CASSFPDRGANQPQHF.

The gene calls are TRBV6-5 and TRBJ2-5; the D is unclear. V dropped 4 bases and J dropped 7 bases, with 10 bases sitting between them. The CDR3 runs 12 residues. CDR1 MNHEY and CDR2 SVGAGI come from the germline V gene. CDR3 bases: TGTGCCAGCAGTTCACCCTTGAGGACCCAGTACTTC. Protein: CASSSPLRTQYF.

The rearrangement uses TRBV28 and TRBJ2-5; no definite D call. V dropped 1 base and J dropped 4 bases, with 10 bases sitting between them. Germline assignment: CDR1 MDHEN and CDR2 SYDVKM. The CDR3 length is 14 residues. CDR3 residues: CASSLSPVRETQYF. The CDR3 nucleotides are TGTGCCAGCAGTTTATCCCCAGTCCGAGAGACCCAGTACTTC.

The chain joins TRBV27 to TRBJ2-1; the match to TRBD1 covers 8 bases. Germline lookup yields CDR1 MNHEY and CDR2 SMNVEV (reference sequence). The V segment lost 5 bases and the J segment 0 bases; nucleotides outside the gene matches: 18. The CDR3 is 20 residues long. CDR3 coding DNA: TGTGCCAGCAGTCCCTCTATCCGGACAGGGACACCTAGCTCCTACAATGAGCAGTTCTTC. It yields the protein CASSPSIRTGTPSSYNEQFF.

The chain links TRBV29-1 to TRBJ1-1; 9 positions agree with TRBD1. V was pared by 5 bases and J by 4 bases, with 5 bases of the junction left unmatched. This CDR3 spans 13 amino acids. Germline values: CDR1 SQVTM, CDR2 ANQGSEA. The CDR3 loop is CSVSTGGSTEAFF. Written as DNA, the CDR3 is TGCAGCGTTTCGACAGGGGGGAGCACTGAAGCTTTCTTT.

The chain links TRBV2 to TRBJ2-7, with D perhaps matching TRBD2 (6 bases). The V end lost 4 bases, the J end lost 4 bases, and 14 bases lay between the germline ends. The germline V gene has CDR1 SNHLY and CDR2 FYNNEI. This CDR3 comprises 14 residues. The CDR3 here is CASSATRNEYEQYF. In DNA form, the CDR3 reads TGTGCCAGCAGTGCGACTAGAAACGAATACGAGCAGTACTTC.

The chain recombines TRBV5-4 with TRBJ1-2; D remains unclear. The CDR3 is 12 residues long. Trimming removed 0 bases at V and 7 bases at J, with 7 bases between. The germline V gene encodes CDR1 SGHNT and CDR2 YYREEE (reference sequence). CDR3 region: CASSLGQRGYTF. DNA for the CDR3: TGTGCCAGCAGCTTGGGACAACGTGGCTACACCTTC.

This chain links TRBV2 with TRBJ2-5, with 8 positions matching TRBD1. The CDR3 sequence is 15 residues long. Germline CDR1 and CDR2: SNHLY and FYNNEI. V was pared by 0 bases and J by 4 bases, with 4 bases of the junction left unmatched. The CDR3 DNA reads as TGTGCCAGCAGTGAAGCCCAAGACAGGGGAGAGACCCAGTACTTC. Its protein is CASSEAQDRGETQYF.